These 27 T cell receptor beta chains were all obtained from the same sample, sequenced in a study of cytomegalovirus exposure and HLA in healthy donors. The assay was immunoSEQ multiplex PCR, and TCRdb's table has in-frame clones only and misses some. The data contain 150,000 to 200,000 clones, approximately 80% of them singletons. The sequencing sample was made of PBMCs. The source of these receptors is a man aged 25-40 years in good health and CMV-seropositive.

The chain combines TRBV13 with TRBJ2-3; D not certain. V was cut by 2 bases and J by 0 bases, with 12 bases left in between. Per the germline V gene, CDR1 is PRHDT and CDR2 is FYEKMQ (reference sequence). The CDR3 is 16 amino acids. This CDR3 is CASSLLVETSTDTQYF. CDR3 in DNA: TGTGCCAGCAGCTTACTAGTAGAAACTAGCACAGATACGCAGTATTTT.

The chain has TRBV15 and TRBJ2-1; TRBD1 is a possible D gene (6 bases). The CDR3 is 15 amino acids. Between the trimmed V and J ends, which lost 6 bases and 5 bases, there was a span of 17 bases. In germline, CDR1 is LNHNV, CDR2 YYDKDF (reference sequence). The CDR3 sequence is CATSEGRGQNNEQFF. The CDR3 DNA follows: TGTGCCACCAGTGAGGGCAGGGGCCAGAACAATGAGCAGTTCTTC.

This clone was counted between two and nine times. The CDR3 coding sequence is TGTGCCTGGAGCGAGCGGGGGCTAACCTACGAGCAGTACTTC. Protein sequence: CAWSERGLTYEQYF. The rearrangement uses TRBV30 and TRBJ2-7, with 8 nucleotides matching TRBD2. Germline CDR1 is GTSNPN and CDR2 is SVGIG (reference sequence). Losses at the gene ends were 3 bases for V and 2 bases for J; bases not matched to a gene: 6. This CDR3 has 14 residues.

This clone was observed a few times. J is TRBJ2-7 and V is TRBV27, with TRBD1 matching over 7 bases. Germline assignment: CDR1 MNHEY and CDR2 SMNVEV (reference sequence). The J segment lost 5 bases and the V segment lost 6 bases, leaving 7 bases of the junction unmatched. The CDR3 is made up of 13 amino acids. Here the CDR3 DNA reads TGTGCCAGCAGCGGGGACAGCATCAACGAGCAGTACTTC. Protein product: CASSGDSINEQYF.

The chain recombines TRBV10-3 with TRBJ1-2, with 8 bases identical to TRBD1. V gave up 8 bases and J gave up 0 bases; unmatched junction bases: 11. Germline CDR1 ENHRY, CDR2 SYGVKD. This CDR3 has 16 residues. Here the CDR3 DNA reads TGTGCCATCCACGGGACAGGCCTTTCCGCTAACTATGGCTACACCTTC. As protein: CAIHGTGLSANYGYTF.

This clone has only a few counts. The chain employs TRBV7-9 and TRBJ2-7, with 8 positions matching TRBD1. Trimming took 5 bases from V and 4 from J; bases not matched to a gene: 7. The CDR3 spans 14 residues. The germline CDR1 and CDR2 sequences are SEHNR and FQNEAQ (reference sequence). The CDR3 sequence is CASSHWTGRYEQYF. The CDR3 DNA reads TGTGCCAGCAGCCATTGGACAGGGAGGTACGAGCAGTACTTC.

The V and J genes are TRBV11-1 and TRBJ2-2; D possibly corresponds to TRBD1 (6 bases). The CDR3 totals 14 residues. Trimming removed 6 bases at V and 1 base at J, with 9 bases between. Germline V gives CDR1 SGHAT, CDR2 FQDESV (reference sequence). CDR3 bases: TGTGCCAGCAGTCAGGGGATGAACACCGGGGAGCTGTTTTTT. It encodes CASSQGMNTGELFF.

This chain joins TRBV6-5 and TRBJ1-2; the D gene is possibly TRBD1 (5 bases). Trimming left V 2 bases short and J 4 bases short, with 14 bases between. Germline V gene lookup returns CDR1 MNHEY and CDR2 SVGAGI. The CDR3 consists of 15 residues. The CDR3 region is CASSYESQGPYGYTF. The CDR3 bases are TGTGCCAGCAGTTACGAGTCCCAGGGCCCCTATGGCTACACCTTC.

V gene TRBV25-1 combines with J gene TRBJ2-4; tentative D call: TRBD2 (7 bases). CDR1 and CDR2 from the germline V gene are MGHDK and SYGVNS. The CDR3 is 16 amino acids. Trimming stripped 2 bases from V and 6 bases from J, with 17 bases between. CDR3 in DNA: TGTGCCAGCAGTGAACTAGGGGGGGGGCGAGGAAACATTCAGTACTTC. It specifies CASSELGGGRGNIQYF.

The genes are TRBV5-1 and TRBJ2-1, with D possibly being TRBD1 (6 bases). Germline loops: CDR1 SGHRS, CDR2 YFSETQ. Trimming shortened V by 4 bases and J by 5 bases, and 16 bases separated the two germline ends. The CDR3 covers 15 residues. The CDR3 sequence: CASSGLTGINNEQFF. CDR3 bases: TGCGCCAGCAGCGGTCTGACAGGAATAAACAATGAGCAGTTCTTC.

V and J are TRBV6-5 and TRBJ2-1, with 8 positions matching TRBD2. The CDR3 sequence is 13 residues long. V shed 6 bases, J shed 7 bases, and the junction held 5 bases outside the gene matches. The germline CDR1 and CDR2 sequences are MNHEY and SVGAGI. In nucleotides, the CDR3 is TGTGCCAGCAGCCCGGGGGGGAGTAATGAGCAGTTCTTC. Translating it yields CASSPGGSNEQFF.

The CDR3 nucleotides are TGTGCCAGCAGCCCGACCCCGGGGACAGGGGGCACTCCGAGGTACTTC. This encodes CASSPTPGTGGTPRYF. The gene calls are TRBV7-6 and TRBJ2-5; TRBD1 matches 12 bases. Losses at the gene ends were 5 bases for V and 13 bases for J; bases not matched to a gene: 17. The CDR3 consists of 16 residues. Germline loops: CDR1 SGHVS, CDR2 FNYEAQ.

The rearrangement links TRBV5-6 to TRBJ2-7; 8 nucleotides match TRBD2. V trimming: 2 bases; J trimming: 3 bases; junction bases outside the gene matches: 7. Per the germline V gene, CDR1 is SGHDT and CDR2 is YYEEEE. CDR3 size: 15 residues. Here the CDR3 DNA reads TGTGCCAGCAGCTTTAGCGGGGCCCCAATCTACGAGCAGTACTTC. Protein product: CASSFSGAPIYEQYF.

The chain is built from TRBV9 and TRBJ1-2; 8 positions agree with TRBD1. The CDR3 length is 15 residues. CDR1 is SGDLS and CDR2 is YYNGEE in the germline V gene. Trimming at V came to 3 bases and at J to 4 bases, leaving 8 bases not matched to a gene. CDR3 in DNA: TGTGCCAGCAGCGGCCGGGACAGGATAACCTATGGCTACACCTTC. It codes for CASSGRDRITYGYTF.

In its sample, this clone was seen once. The chain links TRBV29-1 to TRBJ2-5; TRBD2 matches 13 bases. The CDR3 has 17 amino acids. Trimming cost V 3 bases and J 4 bases; bases outside gene matches: 11. The germline V gene has CDR1 SQVTM and CDR2 ANQGSEA. The CDR3, as DNA: TGCAGCGTTGAGATCGGGACTAGCGGGGTCGGGCCAGAGACCCAGTACTTC. Protein sequence: CSVEIGTSGVGPETQYF. The full variable domain, rest sourced from reference TRBV29-1 and TRBJ2-5, is SAVISQKPSRDICQRGTSLTIQCQVDSQVTMMFWYRQQPGQSLTLIATANQGSEATYESGFVIDKFPISRPNLTFSTLTVSNMSPEDSSIYLCSVEIGTSGVGPETQYFGPGTRLLVL.

This clone has just one count. CDR3: CASTLAGGEETQYF. DNA for the CDR3: TGTGCCAGCACATTGGCAGGGGGCGAAGAGACCCAGTACTTC. V gene TRBV21-1 combines with J gene TRBJ2-5; TRBD1 reflects the table's D call only, with no check against the DNA. TRBV21-1 is noted as a pseudogene. This CDR3 spans 14 amino acids.

V is TRBV5-1 and J is TRBJ2-2; a possible D gene is TRBD1 (5 bases). The CDR3 covers 14 residues. The V end was cut by 1 base, the J end by 3 bases, with 7 bases between. Germline V gene data show CDR1 as SGHRS and CDR2 as YFSETQ. CDR3 bases: TGCGCCAGCAGCTTGAGGGGCCACACCGGGGAGCTGTTTTTT. The encoded protein is CASSLRGHTGELFF.

The V gene is TRBV7-8, the J gene TRBJ2-2; D ambiguous. Germline assignment: CDR1 SGHVS and CDR2 FQNEAQ. V was trimmed by 1 base and J by 5 bases, leaving 8 bases between them. The CDR3 runs to 14 residues. The CDR3: CASSLGARTGELFF. The CDR3 DNA is TGTGCCAGCAGCTTAGGCGCCCGGACCGGGGAGCTGTTTTTT.

The chain recombines TRBV10-2 with TRBJ1-5; the D is unclear. This CDR3 contains 14 residues. Germline V gene lookup returns CDR1 WSHSY and CDR2 SAAADI. V dropped 4 bases and J dropped 2 bases, with 9 bases sitting between them. The CDR3 DNA follows: TGCGCCAGCAGTGTCGTCCTAGGCAATCAGCCCCAGCATTTT. This translates into CASSVVLGNQPQHF.

Turning to this clone: Other DNA sequences in this specimen translate into the identical CDR3. The V and J genes are TRBV19 and TRBJ2-7; TRBD2 matches at 9 bases. The CDR3 extends over 14 amino acids. Germline V gives CDR1 LNHDA, CDR2 SQIVND (reference sequence). After removal of 3 bases from V and 2 bases from J, the junction contained 2 bases not matched to a gene. DNA for the CDR3: TGTGCCAGTAGTATCGGCGGGGGGGCCTACGAGCAGTACTTC. As protein: CASSIGGGAYEQYF.

The chain links TRBV6-5 to TRBJ2-1; TRBD1 matches 10 bases. V gave up 7 bases and J gave up 8 bases; unmatched junction bases: 11. This CDR3 is built from 15 residues. The germline gives CDR1 MNHEY, CDR2 SVGAGI. The CDR3 sequence is CASTPPPGQGYEQFF. CDR3 nucleotides: TGTGCCAGCACGCCTCCACCGGGACAGGGGTATGAGCAGTTCTTC.

This chain joins TRBV4-1 and TRBJ1-1; tentative D call: TRBD1 (5 bases). Trimming shortened V by 10 bases and J by 1 base, and 10 bases separated the two germline ends. The CDR3 contains 12 residues. CDR1 and CDR2 from the germline V gene are MGHRA and YSYEKL. CDR3 DNA sequence: TGCGCCACCAGGACACCGAACACTGAAGCTTTCTTT. Amino acid sequence: CATRTPNTEAFF.

This chain connects TRBV5-4 to TRBJ1-2, with D uncertain. The CDR3 contains 14 residues. Germline V gives CDR1 SGHNT, CDR2 YYREEE (reference sequence). Trimming took off 0 bases at V and 8 bases at J, with 14 bases between the two ends. The CDR3 is CASSLEAVPRGYTF. The CDR3 coding sequence is TGTGCCAGCAGCTTGGAGGCGGTTCCTCGGGGCTACACCTTC. Looking up the rest from reference TRBV5-4 and TRBJ1-2 gives the full variable domain: ETGVTQSPTHLIKTRGQQVTLRCSSQSGHNTVSWYQQALGQGPQFIFQYYREEENGRGNFPPRFSGLQFPNYSSELNVNALELDDSALYLCASSLEAVPRGYTFGSGTRLTVV.

The rearrangement links TRBV11-2 to TRBJ1-2; 10 bases align to TRBD1. J was trimmed by 4 bases and V by 1 base; bases with no gene match: 6. CDR1 and CDR2 (germline): SGHAT, FQNNGV. CDR3 length: 16 amino acids. In DNA form, the CDR3 reads TGTGCCAGCAGCTTAGGGCCGACAGGGGGCATCTATGGCTACACCTTC. Translated, it gives CASSLGPTGGIYGYTF.

The chain combines TRBV7-9 with TRBJ2-5; 12 nucleotides agree with TRBD2. The V segment lost 5 bases and the J segment 2 bases; nucleotides outside the gene matches: 3. Germline V gene data show CDR1 as SEHNR and CDR2 as FQNEAQ (reference sequence). The CDR3 spans 15 residues. The CDR3 nucleotides read TGTGCCAGCAGCGCTAGCGGGGGGGAACAAGAGACCCAGTACTTC. This encodes CASSASGGEQETQYF.

The chain couples TRBV2 to TRBJ1-2; D gene uncertain. CDR1 and CDR2 from the germline V gene are SNHLY and FYNNEI. CDR3 length: 13 residues. The ends were cut back, 3 bases at V and 3 bases at J, with 8 bases in the middle. The CDR3 region is CASSDSVYYGYTF. CDR3 nucleotide sequence: TGTGCCAGCAGTGACTCGGTGTACTATGGCTACACCTTC.

This clone showed up just a few times. The rearrangement joins TRBV6-1 to TRBJ2-7, with D perhaps TRBD1 (5 bases). CDR1 and CDR2 (germline): MNHNS, SASEGT. The CDR3 length is 15 residues. V lost 7 bases and J lost 6, with 22 bases in between. The DNA of the CDR3 is TGTGCCAGCATCGAGGAACAGGTCGTACCCACCGAGCAGTACTTC. The encoded protein is CASIEEQVVPTEQYF.